The 29 T cell receptor beta chains below all came from one sample that was sequenced in a study of identical twins. TCRdb independently ran MiXCR on the 5' RACE reads; one entry per CDR3 protein. The sample contains roughly 1,500,000 distinct CDR3 sequences, around 33% of which appear only once. Sequencing was carried out using cord blood. The receptors here all came from a newborn girl in good health.

This clonotype appeared a few times. The junction departs from the called germline gene at one end, perhaps through a read error. V usage is TRBV10-3 and J usage is TRBJ1-4; the D is unclear. The germline V gene has CDR1 ENHRY and CDR2 SYGVKD. The CDR3 totals 13 residues. Here the CDR3 reads CATSEGTNEKLFF. For the CDR3, the DNA is TGTGCCACCAGTGAGGGCACTAATGAAAAACTGTTTTTT.

This clonotype has just a few counts. The chain uses TRBV28 and TRBJ1-3; 9 bases agree with TRBD1. In germline, CDR1 is MDHEN, CDR2 SYDVKM. The CDR3 totals 15 residues. V gave up 4 bases and J gave up 1 base; unmatched junction bases: 2. The CDR3 protein is CASSWDRVSGNTIYF. For the CDR3, the DNA is TGTGCCAGCAGTTGGGACAGGGTATCTGGAAACACCATATATTTT.

The rearrangement links TRBV9 to TRBJ2-3; maybe TRBD1 (6 bases). This CDR3 spans 16 amino acids. Germline V CDR1 and CDR2: SGDLS, YYNGEE. V was clipped by 0 bases and J by 0 bases, with 11 bases between them. In DNA form, the CDR3 reads TGTGCCAGCAGCGTAGAGGGGGTTATAAGCACAGATACGCAGTATTTT. Translated, it gives CASSVEGVISTDTQYF. The full variable domain, rest sourced from reference TRBV9 and TRBJ2-3, is DSGVTQTPKHLITATGQRVTLRCSPRSGDLSVYWYQQSLDQGLQFLIQYYNGEERAKGNILERFSAQQFPDLHSELNLSSLELGDSALYFCASSVEGVISTDTQYFGPGTRLTVL.

The chain couples TRBV20-1 to TRBJ2-4; 12 bases are shared with TRBD2. With V trimmed by 6 bases and J by 3 bases, 6 bases remained unmatched. There are 15 residues in the CDR3. CDR1 is DFQATT, CDR2 SNEGSKA, per germline (reference sequence). CDR3 region: CSAGGLAGIKNIQYF. The DNA for the CDR3 is TGCAGTGCGGGCGGACTAGCGGGGATCAAAAACATTCAGTACTTC.

The table lists this clonotype with a few counts. The chain employs TRBV4-2 and TRBJ2-7; 9 nucleotides agree with TRBD1. The ends lost 0 bases at V and 6 bases at J; junction bases unmatched: 6. The CDR3 has 15 residues. The germline V gene encodes CDR1 LGHNA and CDR2 YNFKEQ. The CDR3 DNA follows: TGTGCCAGCAGCCAAGAAGGGACAGGGCCATCCGAGCAGTACTTC. This gives the protein CASSQEGTGPSEQYF.

This clonotype has only one observation. The chain joins TRBV6-9 to TRBJ1-1; D is undetermined. Per the germline V gene, CDR1 is MNHGY and CDR2 is SVAAGI. V lost 2 bases to trimming and J lost 4 bases, with 14 bases between them. The CDR3 runs 15 residues. CDR3 in DNA: TGTGCCAGCAGTTATCCGTCCCATGAATGCACTGAAGCTTTCTTT. Protein product: CASSYPSHECTEAFF.

The rearrangement joins TRBV28 to TRBJ2-1; TRBD2 might be the D (7 bases). Looked up from germline, CDR1 is MDHEN and CDR2 is SYDVKM. V was clipped by 8 bases and J by 4 bases, with 12 bases between them. This CDR3 region has 13 residues. The CDR3, as DNA: TGTGCCAGCGAGAGGGGGGGATACAATGAGCAGTTCTTC. Translated: CASERGGYNEQFF.

At least ten counts were recorded for this clonotype. The chain carries TRBV21-1 and TRBJ1-2; the D segment call TRBD1 is taken from the table without a DNA check. TRBV21-1 is listed as a pseudogene. The CDR3 is made up of 13 amino acids. CDR3 nucleotide sequence: TGTGCCAGCAGCAGAGGACAGGGGTATGGCTACACCTTC. Translation: CASSRGQGYGYTF.

In its sample, this clonotype was seen many times. This chain joins TRBV6-2 or TRBV6-3 and TRBJ2-7; a weak D match, TRBD2 (5 bases). This CDR3 is 12 amino acids long. The V gene lost 2 bases and the J gene lost 5 bases, with 7 bases spanning the gap. From germline, CDR1 is MNHEY and CDR2 SVGEGT. The CDR3 reads CASSYVGNEQYF. The CDR3 DNA reads TGTGCCAGCAGTTACGTCGGGAACGAGCAGTACTTC.

V and J are TRBV2 and TRBJ1-6; the match to TRBD1 covers 9 bases. The CDR3 runs to 13 residues. The junction had 1 base not matched to a gene; V was cut back by 8 bases and J by 5 bases. CDR1 is SNHLY, CDR2 FYNNEI, per germline. The CDR3 loop reads CASGTGHNSPLHF. For the CDR3, the DNA is TGTGCCAGCGGGACAGGGCATAATTCACCCCTCCACTTT. Drawing the rest from reference TRBV2 and TRBJ1-6, the complete variable domain is EPEVTQTPSHQVTQMGQEVILRCVPISNHLYFYWYRQILGQKVEFLVSFYNNEISEKSEIFDDQFSVERPDGSNFTLKIRSTKLEDSAMYFCASGTGHNSPLHFGNGTRLTVT.

The CDR3 is CASSLVAHSSEQYF. The CDR3 bases are TGTGCCAGCAGCTTAGTAGCACACTCTAGCGAGCAGTACTTC. The rearrangement joins TRBV11-2 to TRBJ2-7; D remains unclear. This CDR3 comprises 14 residues. Germline CDR1 is SGHAT and CDR2 is FQNNGV. The V and J ends lost 1 base and 6 bases respectively, with 13 bases between them.

This clonotype was recorded a few times. The chain recombines TRBV27 with TRBJ2-1; 10 bases match TRBD2. V lost 5 bases and J lost 6; bases outside the gene matches: 4. CDR3 length equals 14 residues. Germline V gene data show CDR1 as MNHEY and CDR2 as SMNVEV (reference sequence). The CDR3 here is CASSRGLAFNEQFF. DNA for the CDR3: TGTGCCAGCAGTCGGGGACTAGCGTTCAATGAGCAGTTCTTC.

The sample holds one count of this clonotype. The rearrangement links TRBV12-3 or TRBV12-4 to TRBJ2-2, with 7 nucleotides matching TRBD1. This CDR3 has 15 residues. Trimming at V came to 5 bases and at J to 6 bases, leaving 9 bases not matched to a gene. CDR3 sequence: CASSLKGARAGELFF. CDR3 in DNA: TGTGCCAGCAGTCTTAAGGGGGCACGGGCCGGGGAGCTGTTTTTT.

In the case of this clonotype: A much bigger clone sits one base away, suggesting this may be a read error. The rearrangement uses TRBV3-1 and TRBJ2-1; TRBD2 matches 9 bases. TRBJ2-7 matches the DNA end more closely, so the J call is doubtful. This CDR3 region has 17 residues. Germline V gene lookup returns CDR1 LGHDT and CDR2 YNNKEL (reference sequence). DNA for the CDR3: TGTGCCAGCAGCCAAGATTCCAGCGGGGGGCTCTACAATGAGCAGTACTTC. Amino acid sequence: CASSQDSSGGLYNEQYF.

This clonotype was found a few times. The chain is built from TRBV4-1 and TRBJ2-1; 11 bases are shared with TRBD2. The CDR3 is made up of 17 amino acids. V gave up 0 bases and J gave up 3 bases; unmatched junction bases: 4. Germline V gene sequence: CDR1 MGHRA, CDR2 YSYEKL. The DNA for the CDR3 is TGCGCCAGCAGCCAAGAAGCAGGGACTAGCGGCTACAATGAGCAGTTCTTC. The encoded protein is CASSQEAGTSGYNEQFF.

The chain joins TRBV24-1 to TRBJ2-1; tentatively, D is TRBD2 (6 bases). Germline V CDR1 and CDR2: KGHDR, SFDVKD. The CDR3 is 13 amino acids. Trimming removed 0 bases from V and 8 bases from J, with 7 bases in between. CDR3 sequence: CATSDLWGDEQFF. The DNA of the CDR3 is TGTGCCACCAGTGATTTGTGGGGGGATGAGCAGTTCTTC.

The chain uses TRBV20-1 and TRBJ2-1, with 10 bases fitting TRBD2. Germline CDR1 and CDR2: DFQATT and SNEGSKA (reference sequence). V lost 5 bases, J lost 2 bases, and 6 bases stayed unmatched. This CDR3 contains 15 residues. CDR3 sequence (DNA): TGCAGTGCTGTTCCTAGCGGGGGAGCCTACAATGAGCAGTTCTTC. Protein sequence: CSAVPSGGAYNEQFF.

Regarding this clonotype: One end of the junction varies from germline; a read error may be responsible. The V call is TRBV9, the J call TRBJ2-3, with D possibly TRBD1 on 5 matching bases. The CDR3 is 14 amino acids. Germline V gene sequence: CDR1 SGDLS, CDR2 YYNGEE. The CDR3, as DNA: TGTGTCAGCAGCGTAGTCCCCAGGGCTGATACGCAGTATTTT. It specifies CVSSVVPRADTQYF.

The chain couples TRBV30 to TRBJ2-4, with 12 bases identical to TRBD2. This CDR3 contains 14 residues. The trim removed 7 bases at V and 0 bases at J, leaving 1 base unmatched. Looked up from germline, CDR1 is GTSNPN and CDR2 is SVGIG (reference sequence). The CDR3 region is CASSGGAAKNIQYF. The CDR3, as DNA: TGTGCCTCTAGCGGGGGGGCAGCCAAAAACATTCAGTACTTC.

This clonotype came up a few times. This rearrangement joins TRBV21-1 to TRBJ2-7; TRBD1, the table's D call, was not compared with the DNA. TRBV21-1 is recorded as a pseudogene. The length of the CDR3 is 17 residues. CDR3 coding DNA: TGTGCCAGCAGCAAAGCGCTTGGGGGAATAGGGTCCTACGAGCAGTACTTC. Its translation is CASSKALGGIGSYEQYF.

This clonotype was seen more than once but under ten times. This chain links TRBV5-1 with TRBJ1-6; D is possibly TRBD1 (5 bases). V was cut by 0 bases and J by 9 bases, with 13 bases left in between. Per germline, CDR1 SGHRS and CDR2 YFSETQ. The CDR3 is 15 amino acids. The CDR3 sequence: CASSLAGVLGSPLHF. The DNA for the CDR3 is TGCGCCAGCAGCTTGGCGGGGGTGTTGGGTTCACCCCTCCACTTT.

This clonotype was found a few times. The V and J genes are TRBV5-1 and TRBJ1-1; weak D call: TRBD1 (6 bases). Germline V CDR1 and CDR2: SGHRS, YFSETQ. This CDR3 is 17 amino acids long. V was trimmed by 3 bases and J by 0 bases, leaving 18 bases between them. Here the CDR3 reads CASSSGAAGVMNTEAFF. The CDR3 nucleotides are TGCGCCAGCAGCTCCGGGGCGGCAGGGGTGATGAACACTGAAGCTTTCTTT.

At least ten counts were recorded for this clonotype. This chain uses TRBV27 with TRBJ1-6; no firm D call. This CDR3 has 12 residues. CDR1 MNHEY and CDR2 SMNVEV come from the germline V gene (reference sequence). V lost 3 bases to trimming and J lost 7 bases, with 4 bases between them. CDR3 nucleotides: TGTGCCAGCAGTTTTAGGAATTCACCCCTCCACTTT. Its protein is CASSFRNSPLHF.

The gene calls are TRBV10-3 and TRBJ2-3; 7 positions agree with TRBD2. V lost 2 bases, J lost 0 bases, and 5 bases stayed unmatched. The CDR3 loop spans 16 amino acids. Germline CDR1 ENHRY, CDR2 SYGVKD. The CDR3 sequence: CAISEASGPSTDTQYF. CDR3 coding DNA: TGTGCCATCAGTGAGGCTAGCGGTCCTAGCACAGATACGCAGTATTTT.

The chain employs TRBV2 and TRBJ2-5, with a weak D call TRBD1 (6 bases). Matching the DNA end better, TRBJ2-7 makes the J call doubtful. This CDR3 is built from 14 residues. Germline-derived CDR1 and CDR2 are SNHLY and FYNNEI. The CDR3 bases are TGTGCCAGCAGGACCATGACAGGAGCCTACGAGCAGTACTTC. Protein: CASRTMTGAYEQYF.

The rearrangement links TRBV7-2 to TRBJ1-1; tentatively, D is TRBD1 (5 bases). This CDR3 comprises 14 residues. Germline assignment: CDR1 SGHTA and CDR2 FQGNSA. Trimming took off 2 bases at V and 3 bases at J, with 10 bases between the two ends. CDR3 protein: CASSLLVRDTEAFF. In nucleotides, the CDR3 is TGTGCCAGCAGCTTACTGGTCAGGGACACTGAAGCTTTCTTT.

The chain is built from TRBV20-1 and TRBJ1-2, with 9 bases fitting TRBD1. Per germline, CDR1 DFQATT and CDR2 SNEGSKA (reference sequence). The junction had 6 bases not matched to a gene; V was cut back by 1 base and J by 6 bases. The length of the CDR3 is 14 residues. CDR3: CSARAPGTGNGYTF. The CDR3 DNA reads TGCAGTGCTAGAGCCCCCGGGACAGGGAATGGCTACACCTTC.

The chain couples TRBV10-3 to TRBJ1-1; TRBD1 matches 8 bases. The CDR3 sequence is 16 residues long. Germline CDR1 ENHRY, CDR2 SYGVKD. With V trimmed by 0 bases and J by 5 bases, 8 bases remained unmatched. The CDR3 reads CAISESQGGRRTEAFF. As DNA, the CDR3 is TGTGCCATCAGTGAGTCACAGGGGGGCCGTAGAACTGAAGCTTTCTTT.

V and J are TRBV6-5 and TRBJ1-1; 10 nucleotides align to TRBD1. In germline, CDR1 is MNHEY, CDR2 SVGAGI. The CDR3 length is 14 residues. After removal of 4 bases from V and 5 bases from J, the junction contained 4 bases not matched to a gene. CDR3 loop: CASSWTGGKTEAFF. In DNA form, the CDR3 reads TGTGCCAGCAGTTGGACAGGGGGAAAAACTGAAGCTTTCTTT.